This TCR beta chain comes out of a study of OX40 agonist ivuxolimab in advanced cancers. Study-wide points: Blood T cells, both CD4+ and CD8+, expanded clonally by week 6 at 0.1 to 3.0 mg/kg. Nonresponders, in some cases, also had low normalized T-cell clonal expansion.

Sequenced by immunoSEQ multiplex PCR; TCRdb stores in-frame clones only, minus some. The data contain roughly 61,000 clones, over 80% of them seen just once; the ten biggest clones take up approximately 23%. Collection of blood occurred at baseline, at cycle 4 day 1, and at cycle 7 day 1. Trimming left V 0 bases short and J 1 base short, with 9 bases between. The CDR3 length is 15 residues. Germline loops: CDR1 SGHVS, CDR2 FNYEAQ. About this clone itself: Its antigen is currently unknown.

The receptor's source is an adult with an advanced solid tumor such as melanoma, head and neck, liver or kidney cancer. This chain uses TRBV7-6 with TRBJ1-2; D is undetermined. The specimen comprised CD4+ or CD8+ T cells sorted from blood, sampled in a trial of the OX40 agonist ivuxolimab. As DNA, the CDR3 is TGTGCCAGCAGCTTAGCGCCCGGAAGTAACTATGGCTACACCTTC. This translates into CASSLAPGSNYGYTF.